The 22 T cell receptor beta chains below come from one sample, sequenced in a study of blood T cell repertoires in COVID-19. The repertoire was sequenced with immunoSEQ multiplex PCR; TCRdb's copy has only in-frame clones and lacks some. Among 200,000 to 300,000 clones listed, around nine tenths were seen once. Sequencing was done on a sample of PBMCs or T cells enriched from blood (not recorded which). The origin of the receptors is a woman aged 40 to 55 who had been exposed to COVID-19.

The chain combines TRBV28 with TRBJ2-7, with 12 nucleotides matching TRBD1. The CDR3 contains 15 residues. Per the germline V gene, CDR1 is MDHEN and CDR2 is SYDVKM. V shed 3 bases and J 6 bases; nucleotides not matched to a gene: 6. This chain's CDR3 is CASSLPGQGALEQYF. For the CDR3, the DNA is TGTGCCAGCAGTTTGCCGGGACAGGGGGCCCTCGAGCAGTACTTC.

This clone was seen a single time. This chain uses TRBV20-1 with TRBJ2-7; D is possibly TRBD1 (5 bases). V was clipped by 7 bases and J by 5 bases, with 12 bases between them. The CDR3 extends over 11 amino acids. Looked up from germline, CDR1 is DFQATT and CDR2 is SNEGSKA (reference sequence). The CDR3 spells CSVYRGNEQYF. CDR3 coding DNA: TGCAGTGTCTATAGGGGAAACGAGCAGTACTTC.

This clone was observed a single time. The chain is built from TRBV18 and TRBJ2-1, with D maybe TRBD2 (5 bases). V gave up 1 base and J gave up 9 bases, with 10 bases separating them. This CDR3 has 13 amino acids. Germline lookup yields CDR1 KGHSH and CDR2 LQKENI. CDR3 residues: CASSPLLGIEQFF. CDR3 in DNA: TGTGCCAGCTCACCACTTCTCGGGATTGAGCAGTTCTTC. Full variable domain (missing parts from reference TRBV18 and TRBJ2-1): NAGVMQNPRHLVRRRGQEARLRCSPMKGHSHVYWYRQLPEEGLKFMVYLQKENIIDESGMPKERFSAEFPKEGPSILRIQQVVRGDSAAYFCASSPLLGIEQFFGPGTRLTVL.

This chain connects TRBV29-1 to TRBJ1-1, with no clear D. CDR3 size: 15 residues. The V gene's germline CDR1 is SQVTM and CDR2 ANQGSEA. Trimming shortened V by 6 bases and J by 4 bases, and 21 bases separated the two germline ends. CDR3 loop: CSVALNLVRSTEAFF. DNA for the CDR3: TGCAGCGTGGCTTTAAACCTAGTTAGGAGCACTGAAGCTTTCTTT.

This chain links TRBV4-3 with TRBJ2-1, with 7 positions matching TRBD2. Germline CDR1 reads LGHNA; CDR2 reads YSLEER. J was trimmed by 5 bases and V by 0 bases; bases with no gene match: 10. The CDR3 runs 17 residues. CDR3 amino acids: CASSQDPPRGEDNEQFF. The CDR3, as DNA: TGCGCCAGCAGCCAAGATCCCCCCCGGGGGGAGGACAATGAGCAGTTCTTC.

The chain is built from TRBV5-1 and TRBJ1-4, with D perhaps TRBD1 (6 bases). The CDR3 is 15 amino acids. Per the germline V gene, CDR1 is SGHRS and CDR2 is YFSETQ. Trimming left V 4 bases short and J 5 bases short, with 15 bases between. The CDR3 nucleotides are TGCGCCAGCAGCCAGGGTGGGACATCGAATGAAAAACTGTTTTTT. Encoded protein: CASSQGGTSNEKLFF.

This chain joins TRBV18 and TRBJ2-7, with 7 positions matching TRBD1. This CDR3 has 12 residues. Germline V gives CDR1 KGHSH, CDR2 LQKENI. The J segment lost 7 bases and the V segment lost 8 bases, leaving 8 bases of the junction unmatched. Here the CDR3 DNA reads TGTGCCAGCCGAACCCAACAGGGGGAGCAGTACGTC. Translated, it gives CASRTQQGEQYV.

The chain carries TRBV6-2 or TRBV6-3 and TRBJ1-1; a weak D match, TRBD1 (6 bases). Germline CDR1 and CDR2: MNHEY and SVGEGT. This CDR3 has 14 amino acids. Trimming shortened V by 5 bases and J by 4 bases, and 14 bases separated the two germline ends. As DNA, the CDR3 is TGTGCCAGCAGTCCCCGGGAAGGGGGCACTGAAGCTTTCTTT. Translated: CASSPREGGTEAFF.

About this clone: The junction differs from germline at one of its ends, possibly a read error. V and J are TRBV7-9 and TRBJ2-4, with 9 nucleotides matching TRBD1. The germline CDR1 and CDR2 sequences are SEHNR and FQNEAQ (reference sequence). CDR3 length: 13 amino acids. The CDR3, as DNA: TGTGCCAGCAGCACCGGGACAGGGAACAACTTTAACTTC. Its protein is CASSTGTGNNFNF.

The chain links TRBV5-8 to TRBJ1-4; 8 positions match TRBD1. Germline V gives CDR1 SGHTS, CDR2 YDEGEE. The trim removed 4 bases at V and 6 bases at J, leaving 5 bases unmatched. The CDR3 spans 14 residues. This chain's CDR3 is CASSPGTGDEKLFF. The CDR3 region has the DNA TGTGCCAGCAGCCCCGGGACAGGTGATGAAAAACTGTTTTTT.

A single count supports this clone. V gene TRBV24-1 combines with J gene TRBJ1-2; TRBD1 matches 10 bases. This CDR3 is built from 17 residues. Losses at the gene ends were 2 bases for V and 7 bases for J; bases not matched to a gene: 12. Germline V gives CDR1 KGHDR, CDR2 SFDVKD. CDR3 DNA sequence: TGTGCCACCAGTGATTGGCGGACAGGGGGATTTTCAGGTGGCTACACCTTC. Protein: CATSDWRTGGFSGGYTF.

This sequence joins TRBV9 and TRBJ1-1; D call uncertain. V was cut by 1 base and J by 1 base, with 5 bases left in between. The CDR3 covers 13 residues. CDR1 SGDLS and CDR2 YYNGEE come from the germline V gene. CDR3 nucleotide sequence: TGTGCCAGCAGCGTACGAGGGAACACTGAAGCTTTCTTT. Its protein product is CASSVRGNTEAFF.

The chain uses TRBV7-8 and TRBJ1-1, with 9 bases lining up with TRBD1. The CDR3 is made up of 12 amino acids. Trimming removed 5 bases from V and 11 bases from J; junction bases left unmatched: 6. CDR1 is SGHVS, CDR2 FQNEAQ, per germline. In DNA form, the CDR3 reads TGTGCCAGCAGCCGACAGGGGGTAGAGGCTTTCTTT. This codes for CASSRQGVEAFF. The variable domain in full, completed from reference TRBV7-8 and TRBJ1-1, reads GAGVSQSPRYKVAKRGQDVALRCDPISGHVSLFWYQQALGQGPEFLTYFQNEAQLDKSGLPSDRFFAERPEGSVSTLKIQRTQQEDSAVYLCASSRQGVEAFFGQGTRLTVV.

This rearrangement joins TRBV5-1 to TRBJ2-2; tentatively, D is TRBD1 (5 bases). The CDR3 has 14 residues. Germline CDR1 is SGHRS and CDR2 is YFSETQ. Trimming stripped 5 bases from V and 0 bases from J, with 8 bases between. The CDR3 protein is CASRQGANTGELFF. The CDR3 DNA is TGCGCCAGCAGACAAGGGGCGAACACCGGGGAGCTGTTTTTT.

The CDR3, as DNA: TGTGCCATCAGAGAAGGGGGCAGGTCGAACACTGAAGCTTTCTTT. It encodes CAIREGGRSNTEAFF. This chain connects TRBV10-3 to TRBJ1-1, with 7 bases lining up with TRBD1. V shed 6 bases and J 1 base; nucleotides not matched to a gene: 8. Germline V gives CDR1 ENHRY, CDR2 SYGVKD. CDR3 length: 15 amino acids.

The V and J genes are TRBV6-5 and TRBJ2-7, with unresolved D. The CDR3 has 13 residues. Per the germline V gene, CDR1 is MNHEY and CDR2 is SVGAGI. V lost 7 bases to trimming and J lost 3 bases, with 13 bases between them. The CDR3 loop is CASTQNYDYEQYF. The CDR3 DNA sequence: TGTGCCAGCACACAGAATTACGACTACGAGCAGTACTTC.

This chain uses TRBV18 with TRBJ1-3; the match to TRBD1 covers 7 bases. V dropped 4 bases and J dropped 0; count of bases not matched to a gene: 9. Per germline, CDR1 KGHSH and CDR2 LQKENI. This CDR3 has 17 amino acids. The CDR3 loop is CASSLKEGQNSGNTIYF. The CDR3 DNA reads TGTGCCAGCTCACTGAAAGAGGGACAGAACTCTGGAAACACCATATATTTT.

J is TRBJ2-1 and V is TRBV6-2 or TRBV6-3, with TRBD2 matching over 13 bases. CDR1 and CDR2 (germline): MNHEY, SVGEGT. The CDR3 loop spans 20 amino acids. The ends lost 1 base at V and 0 bases at J; junction bases unmatched: 9. The CDR3 here is CASSYFLRLAGGLSYNEQFF. The CDR3 region has the DNA TGTGCCAGCAGTTACTTCCTACGACTAGCGGGGGGTCTCTCCTACAATGAGCAGTTCTTC.

This chain uses TRBV27 with TRBJ2-7; TRBD2 matches 11 bases. This CDR3 comprises 17 residues. Germline CDR1 is MNHEY and CDR2 is SMNVEV (reference sequence). J was trimmed by 3 bases and V by 4 bases; bases with no gene match: 11. CDR3 sequence: CASSSDRRGLAGYEQYF. CDR3 sequence (DNA): TGTGCCAGCAGTTCTGATCGGCGTGGACTAGCGGGCTACGAGCAGTACTTC.

J is TRBJ1-3 and V is TRBV5-5; D gene uncertain. With 0 bases removed from V and 0 bases from J, the gap between germline ends came to 7 bases. The germline gives CDR1 SGHKS, CDR2 YYEKEE (reference sequence). There are 15 residues in the CDR3. CDR3 nucleotide sequence: TGTGCCAGCAGCTTGGACCCAGTCTCTGGAAACACCATATATTTT. Protein sequence: CASSLDPVSGNTIYF.

The chain has TRBV5-4 and TRBJ2-1; D unclear. CDR1 SGHNT and CDR2 YYREEE come from the germline V gene (reference sequence). Trimming removed 1 base from V and 4 bases from J, with 15 bases in between. The CDR3 extends over 16 amino acids. CDR3 loop: CASSLSASRVYNEQFF. The CDR3 nucleotides are TGTGCCAGCAGCTTGTCCGCGTCGCGAGTTTACAATGAGCAGTTCTTC.

The CDR3 is CAISDQGWQYF. The DNA of the CDR3 is TGTGCCATCAGTGACCAGGGATGGCAGTACTTC. The J gene is TRBJ2-7, the V gene TRBV10-3; a weak D match, TRBD1 (5 bases). CDR1 ENHRY and CDR2 SYGVKD come from the germline V gene. Trimming took off 3 bases at V and 9 bases at J, with 9 bases between the two ends. The CDR3 length is 11 residues.